This entry concerns a single T cell receptor (beta chain). The sample holds many counts of this clonotype. The antigen this receptor binds is unknown. Per-base qualities were not stored, and no clone one base away is much larger. This entry belongs to a study of tumor-infiltrating lymphocytes in primary liver carcinoma (dated by TCRdb to about 2017). Broadly, across the study: Of the five patients (three men and two women, aged 30 to 69 years), four had hepatocellular carcinoma and one had combined HCC and intrahepatic cholangiocarcinoma. The five patients had tumors staged T1-T3 N0M0, with maximum diameters ranging from about 4.2 to 10 cm. Roughly 3.5 to 8 million productive TCRbeta reads were obtained per sample, and no significant difference in read depth was found between tissue types. The study combined TCRbeta repertoire sequencing, expression microarrays and whole-exome sequencing across five regions of each liver tumor, with adjacent normal tissue and blood. A total of roughly 35 specimens from 5 patients went through TCRbeta repertoire sequencing, namely 25 tumor regions, 5 adjacent noncancerous liver tissues and 5 peripheral blood samples. Agilent mRNA microarray profiling was performed on the approximately 25 tumor region samples to relate TCRbeta repertoire diversity to the local molecular phenotype. Reproducibility between technical replicate repertoires was high, with correlation coefficients above 0.98 and mean shared-clone rates around 0.88.

Total RNA and DNA were co-extracted from approximately 20-30 mg of bulk tissue with the AllPrep DNA/RNA mini kit, without cell sorting. Between November 2015 and early 2016, roughly 5 patients in China with histopathologically diagnosed primary liver carcinoma had their tumors surgically resected. Patients had chronic HBV infection and were treatment-naive at sampling. Each tumor was sampled at five spatially separated regions: the superior, inferior, left-lateral and right-lateral poles and the tumor centre. More than 75% viable tumor cells were found by histology in every tumor sample. Pieces of fresh tumor and adjacent tissue were cut in half, with one half kept in RNAlater at -80 degrees C and the other half sent for histology. Paper-wide results and their limitations: Only the TCR beta chain was sequenced, which likely underestimates true repertoire diversity because unpaired alpha chains were not captured. A significantly larger repertoire fraction was made up by the top 250 clones in tumors than in blood (p = 0.039). Only about 8-24% of top clones were present in all five regions of a tumor, suggesting spatial heterogeneity of tumor-infiltrating T cells. Pairs of tumor regions showed greater repertoire overlap (mean around 35%) than tumor-adjacent pairs (roughly 17%) or tumor-blood pairs (approximately 14%), which is consistent with antigen-driven expansion. Because the samples were bulk and unsorted, CD4+ and CD8+ T cell repertoires could not be compared. Only a few patients were included in the study, and the authors note that the findings should be validated in a larger study.

Starting from about 550 ng total RNA, TCRbeta-specific cDNA was produced by reverse transcription with a constant-region primer and ProtoScript II reverse transcriptase. The TCRbeta libraries were prepared through three rounds of nested multiplex PCR following a slightly modified ARM-PCR procedure. A final 25-cycle PCR with Deep VentR polymerase added sample barcodes and Illumina adapters. Before sequencing, amplicons of 200-500 bp were purified from gel using a QIAquick gel extraction kit. An Illumina HiSeq 2500 was used to sequence the TCRbeta amplicons with 250-bp paired-end reads. Per the original workflow: Trimmomatic v0.33 was used to quality-trim the reads, and FLASH v1.2.11 was used to merge paired reads so that full CDR3 sequences could be recovered. V, D and J germline segments were assigned to the rearranged TCRbeta sequences using MiGEC v1.2.1b. Clonotype statistics and Shannon-Wiener diversity indices were calculated with VDJtools v1.0.0. To reduce sampling bias, subsequent analyses other than the diversity analysis used only the 250 most abundant clonotypes in each sample. TCRdb applied fastp at Q25 and MiXCR to the public reads, then kept only in-frame beta chains. Each CDR3 protein appears once, grouped with its most common genes and DNA. The V and J calls shown here were made by TCRdb, not taken from the authors' results. The sample contains about 120,000 distinct CDR3 sequences, about 68% of them found a single time. Approximately 9.7% of the sample is in the top ten clones.

Sequenced sample: liver tumor tissue from sampling region 1. What the cell subset or site label conveys for this sample: tumor region T1, superior pole. The TCR sequence derives from a woman in her fifties or sixties with primary liver carcinoma and hepatitis B virus infection.

The CDR3 protein sequence reads: CSVSGFRAQSSYEQYF. The nucleotide sequence reads TGCAGCGTCTCAGGGTTCCGGGCGCAGAGCTCCTACGAGCAGTACTTC. The V and J genes are TRBV29-1 and TRBJ2-7; 5 matching bases give a weak D call of TRBD1. There are 16 amino acids in the CDR3, from cysteine to phenylalanine inclusive. The kept DNA is CDR3 alone, 48 bases in frame from the first base. Sequences SQVTM (CDR1) and ANQGSEA (CDR2) are obtained from the germline V gene. V is cut by 6 bases and J by 0 bases, and the space between the germline ends is 21 bases.